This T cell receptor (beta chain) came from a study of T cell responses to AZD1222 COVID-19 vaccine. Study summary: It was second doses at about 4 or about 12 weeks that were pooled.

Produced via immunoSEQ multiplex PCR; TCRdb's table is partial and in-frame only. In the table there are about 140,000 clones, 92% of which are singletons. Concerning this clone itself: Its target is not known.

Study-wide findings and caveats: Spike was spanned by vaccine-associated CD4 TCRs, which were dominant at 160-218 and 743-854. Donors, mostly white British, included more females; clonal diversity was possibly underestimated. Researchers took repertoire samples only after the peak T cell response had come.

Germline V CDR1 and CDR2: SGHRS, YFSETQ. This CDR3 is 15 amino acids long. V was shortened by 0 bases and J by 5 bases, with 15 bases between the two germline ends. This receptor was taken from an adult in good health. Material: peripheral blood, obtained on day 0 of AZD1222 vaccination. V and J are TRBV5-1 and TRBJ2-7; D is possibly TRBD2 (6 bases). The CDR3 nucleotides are TGCGCCAGCAGCTTGGTATGGGGGGACGTCAACGAGCAGTACTTC. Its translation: CASSLVWGDVNEQYF.